A selection of T cell receptor beta chains follows, all from one sample in a study of blood T cell repertoires in COVID-19. Profiling relied on immunoSEQ multiplex PCR, and the TCRdb table lists in-frame clones only, not all of them. The sample lists approximately 63,000 clones; roughly 91% were seen once. What was sequenced was peripheral blood. All receptors come from a human donor in a cohort sampled during active COVID-19. CDR3s include the opening cysteine and the closing phenylalanine or tryptophan. D genes are given only for firm matches. Rows may omit the clone size; those that give it use once, few, many or a size class.

v_gene	abundance	d_gene	j_gene	CDR3nt	CDR3aa
TRBV13	NA	NA	TRBJ2-3	TGTGCCAGCAGCTTAGGCAGAGCGAGCACAGATACGCAGTATTTT	CASSLGRASTDTQYF
TRBV5-4	NA	TRBD2	TRBJ2-2	TGTGCCAGCAGCCCCCGACTAGCGGGCTCAAACACCGGGGAGCTGTTTTTT	CASSPRLAGSNTGELFF
TRBV4-3	NA	NA	TRBJ2-7	TGCGCCAGCAGCCAAGATATGTTTCCAGGGATGAACGAGCAGTACTTC	CASSQDMFPGMNEQYF
TRBV7-3	NA	TRBD2	TRBJ2-1	TGTGCCAGCAGCCCACAGAGGACTAGCGGGAGCCTCAATGAGCAGTTCTTC	CASSPQRTSGSLNEQFF
TRBV18	NA	TRBD1	TRBJ1-2	TGTGCCAGCTCACCGGGACAGGGGGTTTGGGGCTACACCTTC	CASSPGQGVWGYTF
TRBV19	NA	NA	TRBJ2-7	TGTGCCAGTAGTATAGGCAGGGTGAGCTACGAGCAGTACTTC	CASSIGRVSYEQYF
TRBV12-3/TRBV12-4	NA	NA	TRBJ1-4	TGTGCCAGCTCCAGACAGCTTAATGAAAAACTGTTTTTT	CASSRQLNEKLFF
TRBV27	NA	TRBD1	TRBJ1-1	TGTGCCAGCAGTCCGTACGGACAGGGGAACACTGAAGCTTTCTTT	CASSPYGQGNTEAFF
TRBV11-2	once	NA	TRBJ2-5	TGTGCCAGCAGCTTCACAGGGATCGGCGAGACCCAGTACTTC	CASSFTGIGETQYF
TRBV5-5	few	NA	TRBJ1-6	TGTGCCAGCAGCTTAGGGGGTGTGGGTTCACCCCTCCACTTT	CASSLGGVGSPLHF
TRBV7-3	few	NA	TRBJ2-5	TGTGCCAGCAGCTCGTCCGGGACATGGGGTGAGACCCAGTACTTC	CASSSSGTWGETQYF
TRBV27	NA	TRBD1	TRBJ1-5	TGTGCCAGCAGTATCAGGACAGGGCTTTGGAATCAGCCCCAGCATTTT	CASSIRTGLWNQPQHF
TRBV2	NA	NA	TRBJ1-2	TGTGCCGAAACAGCGCGGGTTGGGCACACCTTC	CAETARVGHTF
TRBV27	NA	TRBD1	TRBJ1-2	TGTGCCAGCAGTTCTGGGACAGGGGTGAGATACGGCTACACCTTC	CASSSGTGVRYGYTF
TRBV5-1	NA	TRBD1	TRBJ2-7	TGCGCCAGCAGCTTGGCCGGGACAGGGGGCGCCGAGCAGTACTTC	CASSLAGTGGAEQYF
TRBV7-2	NA	TRBD2	TRBJ2-5	TGTGCCAGCAGCCCACAGCTAGCGGGGGAGACCCAGTACTTC	CASSPQLAGETQYF
TRBV7-8	NA	TRBD2	TRBJ2-1	TGTGCCAGCAGCTCGACCGGGACTAGCGGGTACAATGAGCAGTTCTTC	CASSSTGTSGYNEQFF
TRBV24-1	NA	TRBD2	TRBJ2-1	TGTGCCACCAGTGATTCCGGGAGAGCGGGAGAACGAAATGAGCAGTTCTTC	CATSDSGRAGERNEQFF
TRBV6-5	NA	TRBD2	TRBJ2-3	TGTGCCAGCAGTTCCCGGGACTATGAGGTTCCCGATACGCAGTATTTT	CASSSRDYEVPDTQYF
TRBV10-3	NA	NA	TRBJ2-3	TGTGCCATCAGTGAGTCGGACAGAAGTGTTGTCACAGATACGCAGTATTTT	CAISESDRSVVTDTQYF
TRBV7-8	NA	NA	TRBJ2-7	TGTGCCAGCAGCTTTCCCGGGACAATAGAGTACGAGCAGTACTTC	CASSFPGTIEYEQYF
TRBV27	NA	NA	TRBJ2-2	TGTGCCACCCGTCCGAGACTAGACGGAACCGGGGAGCTGTTTTTT	CATRPRLDGTGELFF
TRBV19	NA	NA	TRBJ2-3	TGTGCCAGTACTCCGTTCACAGATACGCAGTATTTT	CASTPFTDTQYF
TRBV10-3	NA	TRBD1	TRBJ1-6	TGTGCCATCACCAGGACAGGGGGCTCACCCCTCCACTTT	CAITRTGGSPLHF
TRBV3-1/TRBV3-2	NA	NA	TRBJ2-7	TGTGCCAGCAGCCATTCACGGAGCCAAAGAAGACACGAGCAGTACTTC	CASSHSRSQRRHEQYF
TRBV3-1/TRBV3-2	NA	NA	TRBJ1-3	TGTGCCAGCAGCCTCGGGACTCCAATCCCCGAAAACACCATATATTTT	CASSLGTPIPENTIYF
TRBV6-2/TRBV6-3	NA	TRBD1	TRBJ2-5	TGTGCCAGCAGTTTGACAGGGATTGGCGCGGAGACCCAGTACTTC	CASSLTGIGAETQYF
TRBV10-3	NA	TRBD1	TRBJ1-4	TGTGCCATCAGTGGGACAGGGGCTAATGAAAAACTGTTTTTT	CAISGTGANEKLFF